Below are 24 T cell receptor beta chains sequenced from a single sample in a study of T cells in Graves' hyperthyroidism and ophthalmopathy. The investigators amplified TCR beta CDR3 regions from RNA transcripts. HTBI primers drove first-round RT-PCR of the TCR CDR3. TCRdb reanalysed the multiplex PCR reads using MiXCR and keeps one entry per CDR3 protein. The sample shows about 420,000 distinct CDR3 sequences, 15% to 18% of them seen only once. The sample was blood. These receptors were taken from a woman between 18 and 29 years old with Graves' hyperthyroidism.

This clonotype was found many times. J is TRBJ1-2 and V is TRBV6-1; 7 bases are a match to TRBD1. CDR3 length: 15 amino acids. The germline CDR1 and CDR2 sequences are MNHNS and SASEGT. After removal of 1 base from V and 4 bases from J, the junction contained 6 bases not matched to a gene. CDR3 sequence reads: CASSEETGWIYGYTF. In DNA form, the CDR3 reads TGTGCCAGCAGTGAAGAGACAGGGTGGATCTATGGCTACACCTTC.

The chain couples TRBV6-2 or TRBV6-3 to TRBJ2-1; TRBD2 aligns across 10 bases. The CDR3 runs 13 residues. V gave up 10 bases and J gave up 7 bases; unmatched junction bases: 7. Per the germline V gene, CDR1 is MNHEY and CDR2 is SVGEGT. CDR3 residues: CAIASGRMNEQFF. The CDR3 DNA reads TGTGCCATAGCTAGCGGGAGAATGAATGAGCAGTTCTTC.

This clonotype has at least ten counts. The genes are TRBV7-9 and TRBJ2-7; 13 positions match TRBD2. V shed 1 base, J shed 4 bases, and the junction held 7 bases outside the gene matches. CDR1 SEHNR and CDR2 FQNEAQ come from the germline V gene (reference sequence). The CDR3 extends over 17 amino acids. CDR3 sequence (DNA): TGTGCCAGCAGCTTAGATAGATTGACTAGCGGGAGGTACGAGCAGTACTTC. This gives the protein CASSLDRLTSGRYEQYF.

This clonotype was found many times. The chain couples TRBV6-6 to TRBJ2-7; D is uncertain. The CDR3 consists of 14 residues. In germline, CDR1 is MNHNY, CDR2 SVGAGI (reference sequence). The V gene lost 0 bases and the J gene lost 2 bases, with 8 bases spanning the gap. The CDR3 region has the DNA TGTGCCAGCAGTTACTCTGGGGTGGCCTACGAGCAGTACTTC. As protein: CASSYSGVAYEQYF.

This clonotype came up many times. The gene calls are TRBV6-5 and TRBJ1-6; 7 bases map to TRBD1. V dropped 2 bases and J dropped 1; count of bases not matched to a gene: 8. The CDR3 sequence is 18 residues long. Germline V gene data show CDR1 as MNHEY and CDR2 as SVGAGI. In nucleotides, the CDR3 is TGTGCCAGCAGTTACGGGGACTTACAGGGGTCCTATAATTCACCCCTCCACTTT. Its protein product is CASSYGDLQGSYNSPLHF.

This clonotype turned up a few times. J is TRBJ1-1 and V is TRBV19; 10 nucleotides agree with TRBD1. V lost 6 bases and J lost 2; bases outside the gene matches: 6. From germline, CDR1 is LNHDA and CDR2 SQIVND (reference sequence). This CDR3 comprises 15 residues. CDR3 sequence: CASRGGQGGNTEAFF. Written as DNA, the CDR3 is TGTGCCAGTAGAGGAGGACAGGGGGGTAACACTGAAGCTTTCTTT. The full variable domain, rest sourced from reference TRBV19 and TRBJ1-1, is DGGITQSPKYLFRKEGQNVTLSCEQNLNHDAMYWYRQDPGQGLRLIYYSQIVNDFQKGDIAEGYSVSREKKESFPLTVTSAQKNPTAFYLCASRGGQGGNTEAFFGQGTRLTVV.

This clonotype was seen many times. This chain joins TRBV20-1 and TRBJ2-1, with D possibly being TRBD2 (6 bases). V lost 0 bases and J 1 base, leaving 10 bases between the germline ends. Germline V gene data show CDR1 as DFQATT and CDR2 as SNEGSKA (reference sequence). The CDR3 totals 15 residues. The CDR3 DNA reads TGCAGTGCTAGAGAGCGGGAATGGTCCTACAATGAGCAGTTCTTC. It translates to CSAREREWSYNEQFF.

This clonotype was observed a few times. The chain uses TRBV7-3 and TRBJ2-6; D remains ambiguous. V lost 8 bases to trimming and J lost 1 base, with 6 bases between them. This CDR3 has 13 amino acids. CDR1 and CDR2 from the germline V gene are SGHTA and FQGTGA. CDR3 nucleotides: TGTGCCAGCCATACTTCTGGGGCCAACGTCCTGACTTTC. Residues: CASHTSGANVLTF.

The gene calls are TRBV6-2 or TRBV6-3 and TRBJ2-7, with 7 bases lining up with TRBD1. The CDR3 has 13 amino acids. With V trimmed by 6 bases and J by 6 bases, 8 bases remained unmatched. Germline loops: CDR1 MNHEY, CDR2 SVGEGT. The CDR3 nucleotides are TGTGCCAGCAGAGCCCAAGGGACAGTCGAGCAGTACTTC. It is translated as CASRAQGTVEQYF.

CDR3 amino acids: CASSLTGSERRGNTIYF. CDR3 DNA sequence: TGTGCCAGCAGCCTAACCGGGTCAGAAAGGAGGGGAAACACCATATATTTT. The chain joins TRBV7-9 to TRBJ1-3; the D is unclear. The CDR3 has 17 amino acids. Germline V gives CDR1 SEHNR, CDR2 FQNEAQ (reference sequence). With 5 bases removed from V and 4 bases from J, the gap between germline ends came to 21 bases. Together with reference TRBV7-9 and TRBJ1-3, the CDR3 gives the full variable domain: DTGVSQNPRHKITKRGQNVTFRCDPISEHNRLYWYRQTLGQGPEFLTYFQNEAQLEKSRLLSDRFSAERPKGSFSTLEIQRTEQGDSAMYLCASSLTGSERRGNTIYFGEGSWLTVV.

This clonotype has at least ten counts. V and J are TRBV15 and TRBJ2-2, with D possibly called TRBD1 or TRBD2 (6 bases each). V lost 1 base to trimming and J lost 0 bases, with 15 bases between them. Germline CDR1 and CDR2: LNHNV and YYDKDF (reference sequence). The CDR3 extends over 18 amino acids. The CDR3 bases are TGTGCCACCAGCAGAGCTTCTCACGGGGGCCCGAACACCGGGGAGCTGTTTTTT. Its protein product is CATSRASHGGPNTGELFF.

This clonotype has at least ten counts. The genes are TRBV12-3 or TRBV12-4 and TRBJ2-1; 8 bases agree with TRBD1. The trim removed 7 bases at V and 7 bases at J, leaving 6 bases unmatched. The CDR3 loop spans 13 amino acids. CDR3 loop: CASTLDRANEQFF. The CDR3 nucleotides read TGTGCCAGCACCCTGGACAGGGCGAATGAGCAGTTCTTC.

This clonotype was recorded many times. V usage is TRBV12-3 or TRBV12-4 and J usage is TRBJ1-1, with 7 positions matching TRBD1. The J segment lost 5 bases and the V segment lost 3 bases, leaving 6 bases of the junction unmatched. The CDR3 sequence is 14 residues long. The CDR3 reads CASSFVGGWTEAFF. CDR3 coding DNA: TGTGCCAGCAGTTTTGTAGGGGGCTGGACTGAAGCTTTCTTT.

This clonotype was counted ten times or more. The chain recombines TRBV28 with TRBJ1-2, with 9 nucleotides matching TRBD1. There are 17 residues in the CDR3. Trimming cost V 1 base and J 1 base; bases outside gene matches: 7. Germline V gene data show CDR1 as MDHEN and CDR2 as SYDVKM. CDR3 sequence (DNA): TGTGCCAGCAGTTTATCCGGGACAGGGCAACATAACTATGGCTACACCTTC. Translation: CASSLSGTGQHNYGYTF.

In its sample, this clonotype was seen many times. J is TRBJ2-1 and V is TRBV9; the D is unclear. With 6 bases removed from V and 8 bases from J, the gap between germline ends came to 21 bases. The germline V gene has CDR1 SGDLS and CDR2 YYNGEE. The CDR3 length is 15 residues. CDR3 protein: CASTGGDVAIHEQFF. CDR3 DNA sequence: TGTGCCAGCACGGGTGGCGATGTCGCGATCCATGAGCAGTTCTTC.

The CDR3 protein is CASSFGQNIQYF. The CDR3 DNA follows: TGTGCCAGCAGCTTTGGACAAAACATTCAGTACTTC. The chain uses TRBV7-9 and TRBJ2-4; D gene uncertain. This CDR3 is 12 amino acids long. Trimming removed 3 bases at V and 5 bases at J, with 5 bases between. The V gene's germline CDR1 is SEHNR and CDR2 FQNEAQ (reference sequence).

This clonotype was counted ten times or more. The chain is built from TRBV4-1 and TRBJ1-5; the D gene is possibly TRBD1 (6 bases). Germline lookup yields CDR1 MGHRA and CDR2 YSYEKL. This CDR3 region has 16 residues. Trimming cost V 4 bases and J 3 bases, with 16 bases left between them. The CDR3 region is CASSPSPDSTNQPQHF. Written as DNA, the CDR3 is TGCGCCAGCAGCCCAAGCCCGGACAGCACCAATCAGCCCCAGCATTTT.

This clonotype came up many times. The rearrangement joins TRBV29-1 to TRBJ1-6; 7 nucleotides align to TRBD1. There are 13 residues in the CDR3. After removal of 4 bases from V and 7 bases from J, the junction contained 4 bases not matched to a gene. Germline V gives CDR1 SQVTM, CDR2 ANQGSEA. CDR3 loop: CSVAAGGNSPLHF. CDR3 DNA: TGCAGCGTTGCCGCAGGGGGGAATTCACCCCTCCACTTT.

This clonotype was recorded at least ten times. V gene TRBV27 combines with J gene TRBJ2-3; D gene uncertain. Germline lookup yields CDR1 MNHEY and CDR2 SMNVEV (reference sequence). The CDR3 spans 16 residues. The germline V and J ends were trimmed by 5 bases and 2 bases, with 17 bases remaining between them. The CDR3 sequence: CASSTLVPVSTDTQYF. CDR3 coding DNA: TGTGCCAGCAGTACTCTGGTGCCCGTCTCCACAGATACGCAGTATTTT.

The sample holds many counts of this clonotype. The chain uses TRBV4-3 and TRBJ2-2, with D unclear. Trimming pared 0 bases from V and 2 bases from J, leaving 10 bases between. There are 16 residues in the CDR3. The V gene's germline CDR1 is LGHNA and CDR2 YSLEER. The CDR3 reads CASSQEWAENTGELFF. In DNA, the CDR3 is TGCGCCAGCAGCCAAGAATGGGCCGAAAACACCGGGGAGCTGTTTTTT.

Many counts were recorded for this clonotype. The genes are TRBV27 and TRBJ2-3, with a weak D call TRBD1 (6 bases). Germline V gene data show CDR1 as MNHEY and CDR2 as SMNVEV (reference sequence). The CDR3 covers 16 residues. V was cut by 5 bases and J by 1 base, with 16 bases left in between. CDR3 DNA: TGTGCCAGCAGTCTCCGACAGGTGGTAGGCACAGATACGCAGTATTTT. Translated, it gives CASSLRQVVGTDTQYF.

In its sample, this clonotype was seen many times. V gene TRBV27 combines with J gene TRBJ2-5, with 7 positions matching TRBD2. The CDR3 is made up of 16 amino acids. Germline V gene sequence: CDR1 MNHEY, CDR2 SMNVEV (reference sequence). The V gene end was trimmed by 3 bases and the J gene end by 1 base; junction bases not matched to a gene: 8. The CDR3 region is CASSLATSVAQETQYF. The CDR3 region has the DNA TGTGCCAGCAGTTTGGCAACTAGCGTGGCCCAAGAGACCCAGTACTTC.

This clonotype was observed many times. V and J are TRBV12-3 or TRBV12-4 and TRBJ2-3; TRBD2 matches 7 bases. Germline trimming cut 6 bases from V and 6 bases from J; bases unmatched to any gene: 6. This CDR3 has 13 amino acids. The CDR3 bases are TGTGCCAGCAGCTACGGGGGGAGGGATACGCAGTATTTT. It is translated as CASSYGGRDTQYF.

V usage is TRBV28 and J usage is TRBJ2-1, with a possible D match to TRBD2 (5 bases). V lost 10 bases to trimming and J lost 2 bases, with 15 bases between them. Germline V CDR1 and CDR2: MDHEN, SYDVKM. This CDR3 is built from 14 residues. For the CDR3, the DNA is TGTGCCACCTCTTGGCGGGCCACCTACAATGAGCAGTTCTTC. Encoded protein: CATSWRATYNEQFF.